These 26 T cell receptor beta chains were all obtained from the same sample, sequenced in a study of T cells in Graves' hyperthyroidism and ophthalmopathy. Amplified TCR beta CDR3 regions derived from RNA transcripts. When the TCR CDR3 underwent first-round RT-PCR, the HTBI primer set was used. TCRdb independently ran MiXCR on the multiplex PCR reads; one entry per CDR3 protein. The sample includes 380,000 or so distinct CDR3 sequences, about 19% of them seen just once. The specimen sequenced was blood. These receptors were taken from a woman in her late teens or twenties with Graves' hyperthyroidism.

The rearrangement links TRBV12-3 or TRBV12-4 to TRBJ1-2; no clear D gene. V was cut by 3 bases and J by 5 bases, with 7 bases left in between. CDR3 size: 12 residues. CDR3 sequence (DNA): TGTGCCAGCAGTTTCGGAACGTATGGCTACACCTTC. Translated, it gives CASSFGTYGYTF.

The rearrangement uses TRBV12-3 or TRBV12-4 and TRBJ1-2; 9 bases fit TRBD1. This CDR3 is 14 amino acids long. J was trimmed by 4 bases and V by 5 bases; bases with no gene match: 5. The CDR3 loop is CASSPGQGFYGYTF. The CDR3, as DNA: TGTGCCAGCAGTCCGGGACAGGGTTTCTATGGCTACACCTTC.

This clonotype was recorded many times. This chain's CDR3 is CASSRDGGNYEQYF. CDR3 nucleotides: TGTGCCAGTTCTAGGGATGGAGGTAACTACGAGCAGTACTTC. This chain uses TRBV6-5 with TRBJ2-7; possibly TRBD2 for D (5 bases). CDR3 size: 14 residues. The germline gives CDR1 MNHEY, CDR2 SVGAGI. The V and J ends lost 9 bases and 3 bases respectively, with 18 bases between them.

This chain uses TRBV20-1 with TRBJ1-2; D unclear. Germline CDR1 is DFQATT and CDR2 is SNEGSKA (reference sequence). Trimming stripped 3 bases from V and 4 bases from J, with 12 bases between. There are 13 residues in the CDR3. CDR3 residues: CSARSTAFYGYTF. The CDR3 region has the DNA TGCAGTGCTAGGTCCACAGCCTTCTATGGCTACACCTTC.

As to this clonotype: A much larger clone differs from this one at a single base, so this may be a read error. This chain links TRBV6-5 with TRBJ2-6; no clear D. Trimming shortened V by 0 bases and J by 0 bases, and 3 bases separated the two germline ends. Looked up from germline, CDR1 is MNHEY and CDR2 is SVGAGI. The CDR3 totals 15 residues. As DNA, the CDR3 is TGTGCCAGCAGTTACTCGGCCTCTGGGGCCAACGTCCTGACTTTC. This sequence encodes CASSYSASGANVLTF.

This clonotype has ten or more counts. The chain employs TRBV20-1 and TRBJ2-7, with no clear D. The germline gives CDR1 DFQATT, CDR2 SNEGSKA (reference sequence). V was cut by 2 bases and J by 5 bases, with 4 bases left in between. The CDR3 covers 10 residues. The CDR3 reads CSARRDEQYF. The CDR3 DNA is TGCAGTGCTAGAAGGGACGAGCAGTACTTC.

This clonotype occurred a few times. A much larger clone lies a single base off, so this may be a read error. This chain links TRBV6-1 with TRBJ1-3, with 10 bases lining up with TRBD1. The CDR3 has 15 amino acids. Germline V gives CDR1 MNHNS, CDR2 SASEGT. With 6 bases clipped from V and 2 bases from J, the junction kept 4 bases outside the gene matches. The CDR3 DNA reads as TGTGCCAGCAGAAGACAGGGGGCGGCTGGAAACACCATATATTTT. It encodes CASRRQGAAGNTIYF.

The rearrangement joins TRBV30 to TRBJ1-3, with 8 nucleotides matching TRBD1. CDR3 size: 17 residues. CDR1 is GTSNPN and CDR2 is SVGIG in the germline V gene (reference sequence). Losses at the gene ends were 3 bases for V and 0 bases for J; bases not matched to a gene: 10. The chain's CDR3 is CAWSERPGQGSGNTIYF. CDR3 nucleotide sequence: TGTGCCTGGAGCGAAAGACCAGGACAGGGCTCTGGAAACACCATATATTTT. Full variable domain (outside the CDR3, taken from reference TRBV30 and TRBJ1-3): SQTIHQWPATLVQPVGSPLSLECTVEGTSNPNLYWYRQAAGRGLQLLFYSVGIGQISSEVPQNLSASRPQDRQFILSSKKLLLSDSGFYLCAWSERPGQGSGNTIYFGEGSWLTVV.

V and J are TRBV7-3 and TRBJ2-1, with TRBD2 identical over 10 bases. J gave up 3 bases and V 6 bases, and 5 bases lay outside the gene matches. The CDR3 spans 15 residues. The germline V gene has CDR1 SGHTA and CDR2 FQGTGA. This CDR3 is CASSRIAGGYNEQFF. The CDR3 DNA reads as TGTGCCAGCAGTCGTATAGCGGGGGGCTACAATGAGCAGTTCTTC. The whole variable domain, filled in from reference TRBV7-3 and TRBJ2-1, reads GAGVSQTPSNKVTEKGKYVELRCDPISGHTALYWYRQSLGQGPEFLIYFQGTGAADDSGLPNDRFFAVRPEGSVSTLKIQRTERGDSAVYLCASSRIAGGYNEQFFGPGTRLTVL.

This clonotype was picked up a small number of times. This chain links TRBV6-1 with TRBJ1-6; D is uncertain. Germline CDR1 is MNHNS and CDR2 is SASEGT. The ends were cut back, 7 bases at V and 5 bases at J, with 9 bases in the middle. This CDR3 comprises 13 residues. The CDR3 region is CASTRRNNSPLHF. The DNA of the CDR3 is TGTGCCAGCACCCGCCGTAATAATTCACCCCTCCACTTT.

The V call is TRBV6-5, the J call TRBJ2-7; D gene uncertain. The CDR3 is 15 residues long. Germline CDR1 reads MNHEY; CDR2 reads SVGAGI. Trimming removed 0 bases at V and 4 bases at J, with 13 bases between. CDR3 region: CASSYSAGHPYEQYF. The DNA of the CDR3 is TGTGCCAGCAGTTACTCGGCCGGGCACCCTTACGAGCAGTACTTC.

The chain couples TRBV6-2 or TRBV6-3 to TRBJ2-7; TRBD1 aligns across 8 bases. V lost 6 bases and J lost 2; bases outside the gene matches: 9. Germline V gene data show CDR1 as MNHEY and CDR2 as SVGEGT. This CDR3 comprises 15 residues. The CDR3 coding sequence is TGTGCCAGCAGGGGACAGGACAGGCCCCCCTACGAGCAGTACTTC. It yields the protein CASRGQDRPPYEQYF.

This clonotype has ten or more counts. This chain links TRBV5-1 with TRBJ2-7, with 10 nucleotides matching TRBD1. Germline-derived CDR1 and CDR2 are SGHRS and YFSETQ. Trimming cost V 5 bases and J 2 bases; bases outside gene matches: 7. The CDR3 length is 15 residues. This CDR3 is CASSSRTGGTYEQYF. Here the CDR3 DNA reads TGCGCCAGCAGTTCCCGGACAGGGGGTACCTACGAGCAGTACTTC.

This clonotype was detected ten times or more. The CDR3 sequence: CACSRTGKFGGELFF. CDR3 coding DNA: TGTGCCTGTTCGAGGACAGGGAAGTTTGGCGGGGAGCTGTTTTTT. This chain links TRBV30 with TRBJ2-2; 8 bases fit TRBD1. This CDR3 has 15 amino acids. The V gene end was trimmed by 6 bases and the J gene end by 7 bases; junction bases not matched to a gene: 13. Germline CDR1 and CDR2: GTSNPN and SVGIG (reference sequence).

This clonotype was recorded many times. The chain joins TRBV30 to TRBJ1-1, with D perhaps matching TRBD1 (6 bases). Trimming left V 5 bases short and J 1 base short, with 8 bases between. CDR1 is GTSNPN and CDR2 is SVGIG in the germline V gene (reference sequence). The CDR3 contains 12 residues. The DNA for the CDR3 is TGTGCCTGGGACAGGTCGAACACTGAAGCTTTCTTT. Translation: CAWDRSNTEAFF.

The table lists this clonotype with many counts. The V and J genes are TRBV7-3 and TRBJ1-2; no clear D gene. V lost 5 bases, J lost 4 bases, and 17 bases lay in between. The CDR3 is made up of 15 amino acids. Germline CDR1 reads SGHTA; CDR2 reads FQGTGA. In DNA form, the CDR3 reads TGTGCCAGCAGCCCCCAACCGGGCCAGCTCTATGGCTACACCTTC. Translated, it gives CASSPQPGQLYGYTF.

This clonotype was seen repeatedly, ten times or more. The chain combines TRBV6-5 with TRBJ2-7; 8 bases match TRBD2. CDR1 and CDR2 from the germline V gene are MNHEY and SVGAGI. V shed 8 bases, J shed 0 bases, and the junction held 12 bases outside the gene matches. CDR3 length equals 16 residues. The CDR3 DNA reads TGTGCCAGCGACCAAGCGGGGGATACCTTCTCCTACGAGCAGTACTTC. Translation gives CASDQAGDTFSYEQYF.

The chain links TRBV6-2 or TRBV6-3 to TRBJ2-2; TRBD1 might be the D (5 bases). The CDR3 spans 13 residues. Germline V gene lookup returns CDR1 MNHEY and CDR2 SVGEGT. Between the trimmed V and J ends, which lost 6 bases and 4 bases, there was a span of 9 bases. CDR3 DNA sequence: TGTGCCAGCAGGGCAGGGTTCACCGGGGAGCTGTTTTTT. Translated, it gives CASRAGFTGELFF.

This clonotype was seen repeatedly, ten times or more. V and J are TRBV4-1 and TRBJ1-2; no firm D call. This CDR3 has 13 residues. CDR1 and CDR2 from the germline V gene are MGHRA and YSYEKL. V lost 6 bases to trimming and J lost 0 bases, with 8 bases between them. The CDR3: CASRPFSNYGYTF. Written as DNA, the CDR3 is TGCGCCAGCAGGCCCTTCTCTAACTATGGCTACACCTTC.

This clonotype has more than one count but fewer than ten. The chain recombines TRBV11-2 with TRBJ1-5; TRBD1 aligns across 7 bases. Trimming removed 5 bases from V and 7 bases from J; junction bases left unmatched: 8. There are 14 residues in the CDR3. Germline CDR1 SGHAT, CDR2 FQNNGV. CDR3 sequence: CASSPDRVGQPQHF. The CDR3 region has the DNA TGTGCCAGCAGCCCAGACAGGGTGGGGCAGCCCCAGCATTTT.

This clonotype was detected many times. The genes are TRBV28 and TRBJ1-5; D not certain. The CDR3 has 16 amino acids. The V gene's germline CDR1 is MDHEN and CDR2 SYDVKM. V dropped 6 bases and J dropped 0 bases, with 15 bases sitting between them. DNA of the CDR3: TGTGCCAGCAGCCGGAGATTCGGAAATAGCAATCAGCCCCAGCATTTT. Its translation is CASSRRFGNSNQPQHF.

In this sample, this clonotype turned up many times. The chain joins TRBV6-1 to TRBJ1-1, with D possibly matching TRBD1 (5 bases). In germline, CDR1 is MNHNS, CDR2 SASEGT. This CDR3 has 14 residues. V was clipped by 3 bases and J by 2 bases, with 10 bases between them. CDR3 DNA: TGTGCCAGCAGTGAGGGCAGGGCAAACACTGAAGCTTTCTTT. Protein sequence: CASSEGRANTEAFF.

This clonotype was counted many times. The genes are TRBV29-1 and TRBJ1-1; no clear D gene. The CDR3 totals 12 residues. Germline CDR1 reads SQVTM; CDR2 reads ANQGSEA. V was trimmed by 3 bases and J by 2 bases, leaving 7 bases between them. CDR3 bases: TGCAGCGTTGATCGATCCAACACTGAAGCTTTCTTT. It yields the protein CSVDRSNTEAFF.

This clonotype was seen ten or more times. The V call is TRBV11-1, the J call TRBJ1-1; D is ambiguous. This CDR3 is 14 amino acids long. CDR1 SGHAT and CDR2 FQDESV come from the germline V gene (reference sequence). V dropped 5 bases and J dropped 1 base, with 11 bases sitting between them. CDR3 sequence: CASSPAGTNTEAFF. The CDR3, as DNA: TGTGCCAGCAGCCCTGCGGGAACGAACACTGAAGCTTTCTTT.

This clonotype was detected many times. The chain uses TRBV28 and TRBJ2-2; D perhaps matches TRBD2 (7 bases). The length of the CDR3 is 13 residues. The V gene lost 10 bases and the J gene lost 3 bases, with 12 bases spanning the gap. The germline CDR1 and CDR2 sequences are MDHEN and SYDVKM. The CDR3 spells CATGRGYTGELFF. The CDR3 DNA follows: TGTGCCACGGGGAGGGGGTACACCGGGGAGCTGTTTTTT.

This clonotype came up many times. J is TRBJ1-3 and V is TRBV12-3 or TRBV12-4, with a tentative D call TRBD1 (6 bases). The CDR3 covers 13 residues. Trimming removed 7 bases at V and 4 bases at J, with 11 bases between. CDR3 in amino acids: CASNRDGGNTIYF. The CDR3 DNA sequence: TGTGCCAGCAACAGGGACGGCGGAAACACCATATATTTT.